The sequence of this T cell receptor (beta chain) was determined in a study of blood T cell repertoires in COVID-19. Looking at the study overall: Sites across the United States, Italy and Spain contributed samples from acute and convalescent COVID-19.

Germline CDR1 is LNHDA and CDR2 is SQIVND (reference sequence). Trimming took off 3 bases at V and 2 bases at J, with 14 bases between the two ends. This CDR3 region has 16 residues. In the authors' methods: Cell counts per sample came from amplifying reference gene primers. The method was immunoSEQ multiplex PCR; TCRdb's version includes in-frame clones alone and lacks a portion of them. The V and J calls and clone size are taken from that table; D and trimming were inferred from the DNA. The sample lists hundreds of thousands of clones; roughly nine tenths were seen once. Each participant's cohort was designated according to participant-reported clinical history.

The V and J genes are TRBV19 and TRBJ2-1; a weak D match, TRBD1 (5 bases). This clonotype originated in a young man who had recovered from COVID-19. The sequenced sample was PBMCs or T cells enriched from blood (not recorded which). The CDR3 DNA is TGTGCCAGTAGTATCTTTCTAGGGGCCCCCTACAATGAGCAGTTCTTC. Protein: CASSIFLGAPYNEQFF.